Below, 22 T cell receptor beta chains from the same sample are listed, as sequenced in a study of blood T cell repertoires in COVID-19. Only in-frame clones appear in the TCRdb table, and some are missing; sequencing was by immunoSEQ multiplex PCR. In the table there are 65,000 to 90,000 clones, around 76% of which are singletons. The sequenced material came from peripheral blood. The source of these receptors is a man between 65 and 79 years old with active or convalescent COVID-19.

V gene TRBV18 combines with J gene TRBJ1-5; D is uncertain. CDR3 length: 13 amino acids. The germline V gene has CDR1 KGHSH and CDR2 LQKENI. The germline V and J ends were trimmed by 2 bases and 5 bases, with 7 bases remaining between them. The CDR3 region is CASSPGRDQPQHF. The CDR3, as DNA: TGTGCCAGCTCACCAGGGCGTGATCAGCCCCAGCATTTT.

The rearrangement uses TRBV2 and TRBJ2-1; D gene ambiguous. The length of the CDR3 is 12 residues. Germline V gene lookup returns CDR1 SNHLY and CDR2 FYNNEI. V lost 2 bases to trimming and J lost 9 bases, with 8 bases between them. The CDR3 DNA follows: TGTGCCAGCAGTGAATCCGGGTCTGAGCAGTTCTTC. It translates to CASSESGSEQFF.

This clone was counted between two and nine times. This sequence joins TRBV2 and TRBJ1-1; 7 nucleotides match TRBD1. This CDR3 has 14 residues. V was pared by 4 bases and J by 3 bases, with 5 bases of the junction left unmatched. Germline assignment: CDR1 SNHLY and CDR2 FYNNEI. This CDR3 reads CASSVTGQDTEAFF. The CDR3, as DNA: TGTGCCAGCAGTGTGACAGGGCAGGACACTGAAGCTTTCTTT.

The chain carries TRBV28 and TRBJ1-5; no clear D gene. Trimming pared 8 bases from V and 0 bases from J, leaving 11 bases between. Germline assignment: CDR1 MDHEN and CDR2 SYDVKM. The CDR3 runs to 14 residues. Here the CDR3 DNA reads TGTGCCAGCGACACAGAATATAGCAATCAGCCCCAGCATTTT. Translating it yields CASDTEYSNQPQHF.

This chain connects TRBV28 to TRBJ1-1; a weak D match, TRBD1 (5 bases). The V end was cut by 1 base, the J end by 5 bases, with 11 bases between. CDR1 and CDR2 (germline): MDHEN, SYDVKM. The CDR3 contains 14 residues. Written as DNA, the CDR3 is TGTGCCAGCAGTTTATTCTTAGGACAAACTGAAGCTTTCTTT. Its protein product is CASSLFLGQTEAFF. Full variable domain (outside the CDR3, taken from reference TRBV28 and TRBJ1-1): DVKVTQSSRYLVKRTGEKVFLECVQDMDHENMFWYRQDPGLGLRLIYFSYDVKMKEKGDIPEGYSVSREKKERFSLILESASTNQTSMYLCASSLFLGQTEAFFGQGTRLTVV.

The CDR3 coding sequence is TGCAGCGTCGACGGACAGGCGGGCGGCTACACCTTC. It specifies CSVDGQAGGYTF. The rearrangement uses TRBV29-1 and TRBJ1-2, with TRBD1 matching over 7 bases. The CDR3 has 12 amino acids. Germline-derived CDR1 and CDR2 are SQVTM and ANQGSEA. V was clipped by 6 bases and J by 8 bases; unmatched bases: 9.

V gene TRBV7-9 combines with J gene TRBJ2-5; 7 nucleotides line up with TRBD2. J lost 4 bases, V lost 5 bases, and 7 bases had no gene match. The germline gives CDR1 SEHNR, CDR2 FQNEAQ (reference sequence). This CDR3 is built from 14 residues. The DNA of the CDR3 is TGTGCCAGCAGCCCCCCCGGGAGGACAGAGACCCAGTACTTC. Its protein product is CASSPPGRTETQYF.

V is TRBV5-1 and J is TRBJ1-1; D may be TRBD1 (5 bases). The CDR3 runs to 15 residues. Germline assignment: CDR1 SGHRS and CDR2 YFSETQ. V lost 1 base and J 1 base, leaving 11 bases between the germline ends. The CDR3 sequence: CASSLWGHENTEAFF. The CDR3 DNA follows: TGCGCCAGCAGCTTGTGGGGCCATGAGAACACTGAAGCTTTCTTT.

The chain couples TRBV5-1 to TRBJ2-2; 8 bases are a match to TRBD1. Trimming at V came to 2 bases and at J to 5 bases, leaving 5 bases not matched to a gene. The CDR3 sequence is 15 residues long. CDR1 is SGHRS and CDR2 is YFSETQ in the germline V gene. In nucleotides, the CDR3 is TGCGCCAGCAGCTTATTGCAGGGGGCTACCGGGGAGCTGTTTTTT. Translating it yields CASSLLQGATGELFF.

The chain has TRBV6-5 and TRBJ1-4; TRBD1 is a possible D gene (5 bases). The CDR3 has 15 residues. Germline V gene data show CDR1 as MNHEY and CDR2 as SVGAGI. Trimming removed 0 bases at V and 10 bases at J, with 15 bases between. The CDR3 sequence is CASSYSTVGARKLFF. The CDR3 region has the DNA TGTGCCAGCAGTTACTCCACCGTTGGGGCTCGAAAACTGTTTTTT.

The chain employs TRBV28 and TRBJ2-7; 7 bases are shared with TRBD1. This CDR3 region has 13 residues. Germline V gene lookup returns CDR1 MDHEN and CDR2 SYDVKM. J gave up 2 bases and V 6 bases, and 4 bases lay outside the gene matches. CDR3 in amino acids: CASRSGQTYEQYF. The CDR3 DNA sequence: TGTGCCAGCAGGTCGGGACAGACCTACGAGCAGTACTTC. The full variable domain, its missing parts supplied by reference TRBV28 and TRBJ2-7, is DVKVTQSSRYLVKRTGEKVFLECVQDMDHENMFWYRQDPGLGLRLIYFSYDVKMKEKGDIPEGYSVSREKKERFSLILESASTNQTSMYLCASRSGQTYEQYFGPGTRLTVT.

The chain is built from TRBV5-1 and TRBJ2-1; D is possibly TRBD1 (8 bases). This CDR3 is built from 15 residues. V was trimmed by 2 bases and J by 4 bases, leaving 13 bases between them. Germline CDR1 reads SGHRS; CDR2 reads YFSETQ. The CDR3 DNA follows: TGCGCCAGCAGCTTCGACAGGGGAGGGTACAATGAGCAGTTCTTC. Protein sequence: CASSFDRGGYNEQFF.

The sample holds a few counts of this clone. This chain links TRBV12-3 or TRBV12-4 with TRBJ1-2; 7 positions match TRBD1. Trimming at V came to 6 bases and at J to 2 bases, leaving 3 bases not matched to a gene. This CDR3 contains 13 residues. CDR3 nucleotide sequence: TGTGCCAGCAGCCAGGGGGTAAACTATGGCTACACCTTC. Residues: CASSQGVNYGYTF.

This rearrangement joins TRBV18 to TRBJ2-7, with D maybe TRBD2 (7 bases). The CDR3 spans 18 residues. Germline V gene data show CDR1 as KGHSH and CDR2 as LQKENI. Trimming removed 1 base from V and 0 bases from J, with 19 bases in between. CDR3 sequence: CASSPRVVRGLNSYEQYF. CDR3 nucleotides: TGTGCCAGCTCACCACGGGTAGTCAGGGGACTAAACTCCTACGAGCAGTACTTC.

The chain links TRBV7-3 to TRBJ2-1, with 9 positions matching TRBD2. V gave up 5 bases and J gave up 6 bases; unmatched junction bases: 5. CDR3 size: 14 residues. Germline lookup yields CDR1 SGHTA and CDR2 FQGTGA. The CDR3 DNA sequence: TGTGCCAGCAGCCGAGCGGGGGGAATCAATGAGCAGTTCTTC. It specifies CASSRAGGINEQFF.

Written as DNA, the CDR3 is TGTGCCAGCAGTTCCCAGCGGGGCGACTCCTACAATGAGCAGTTCTTC. Translated, it gives CASSSQRGDSYNEQFF. This chain links TRBV28 with TRBJ2-1; 7 nucleotides align to TRBD2. V was pared by 4 bases and J by 0 bases, with 6 bases of the junction left unmatched. The germline V gene has CDR1 MDHEN and CDR2 SYDVKM. The CDR3 length is 16 residues.

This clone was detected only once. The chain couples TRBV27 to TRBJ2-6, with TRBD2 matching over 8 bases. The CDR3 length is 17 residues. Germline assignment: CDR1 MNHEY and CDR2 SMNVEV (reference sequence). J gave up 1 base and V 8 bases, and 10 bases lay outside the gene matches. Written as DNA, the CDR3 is TGTGCCAGCTCCCGGGGACTAGTCGGATCTGGGGCCAACGTCCTGACTTTC. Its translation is CASSRGLVGSGANVLTF.

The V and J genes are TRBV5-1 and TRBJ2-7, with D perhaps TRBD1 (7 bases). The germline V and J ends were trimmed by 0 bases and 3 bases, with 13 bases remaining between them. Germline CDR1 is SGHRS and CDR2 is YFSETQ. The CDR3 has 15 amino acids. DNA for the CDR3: TGCGCCAGCAGCTTGGACCAGGGGGGTCACTACGAGCAGTACTTC. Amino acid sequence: CASSLDQGGHYEQYF.

CDR3 amino acids: CASSAGAGVVEAFF. CDR3 sequence (DNA): TGCGCCAGCTCGGCAGGGGCAGGAGTTGTTGAAGCTTTCTTT. The chain links TRBV5-1 to TRBJ1-1; the D gene is possibly TRBD1 (6 bases). The CDR3 is 14 amino acids. The V end was cut by 7 bases, the J end by 7 bases, with 20 bases between. Looked up from germline, CDR1 is SGHRS and CDR2 is YFSETQ.

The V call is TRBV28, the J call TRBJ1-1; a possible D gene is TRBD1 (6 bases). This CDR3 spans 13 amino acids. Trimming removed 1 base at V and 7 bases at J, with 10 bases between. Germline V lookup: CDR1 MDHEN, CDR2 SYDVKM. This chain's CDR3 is CASSLYRADEAFF. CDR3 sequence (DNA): TGTGCCAGCAGTTTATACAGGGCTGATGAAGCTTTCTTT.

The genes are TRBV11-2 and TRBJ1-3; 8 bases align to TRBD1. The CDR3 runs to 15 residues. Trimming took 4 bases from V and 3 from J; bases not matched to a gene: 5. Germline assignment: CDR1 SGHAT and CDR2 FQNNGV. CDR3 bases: TGTGCCAGCAGCTCCCAGGGGGCAGGTGGAAACACCATATATTTT. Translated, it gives CASSSQGAGGNTIYF.

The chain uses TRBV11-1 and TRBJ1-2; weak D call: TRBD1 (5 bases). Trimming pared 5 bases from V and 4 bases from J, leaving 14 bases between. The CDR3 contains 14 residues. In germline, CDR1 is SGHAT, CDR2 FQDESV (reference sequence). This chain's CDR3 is CASSLQGESYGYTF. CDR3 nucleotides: TGTGCCAGCAGCCTACAAGGGGAATCCTATGGCTACACCTTC.